This is a list of T cell receptor beta chains from one sample in a study of human T cells and chemical hapten exposure. Via MiXCR, TCRdb re-called the RACE reads, giving one row per CDR3 protein. This sample has approximately 100,000 distinct CDR3 sequences; approximately 11% occur once, and the top ten carry roughly 3.5%. This specimen consisted of whole blood, obtained in connection with sensitization to the hapten diphenylcyclopropenone (DPC). These receptors all come from a woman aged 40-49 years with alopecia areata. Some clones in this sample may be carry-over from other donors' samples. CDR3s include the opening cysteine and the closing phenylalanine or tryptophan. The D gene is left open where the match is weak. Rows may omit the clone size; those that give it use once, few, many or a size class.

D: .; J: TRBJ2-7; V: TRBV29-1; size: many; DNA: TGCAGCGTGCGGGGGACACTCGACTCCTACGAGCAGTACTTC; CDR3: CSVRGTLDSYEQYF
D: TRBD1; J: TRBJ1-6; V: TRBV20-1; size: many; DNA: TGCAGTACCAGACAGGGGAATAATTCACCCCTCCACTTT; CDR3: CSTRQGNNSPLHF
D: TRBD2; J: TRBJ2-2; V: TRBV4-3; size: many; DNA: TGCGCCAGCAGCCAAGATGTCCCGGGAGGGCCCGGGGAGCTGTTTTTT; CDR3: CASSQDVPGGPGELFF
D: TRBD2; J: TRBJ2-1; V: TRBV27; size: .; DNA: TGTGCCTCGGCGGGACTAGCTTCCGATGAGCAGTTCTTC; CDR3: CASAGLASDEQFF
D: TRBD1; J: TRBJ1-6; V: TRBV20-1; size: few; DNA: TGCAGTGCTAGGATCCGGGCAGGGGGCAGTAATCAAGCACCCCTCCACTTT; CDR3: CSARIRAGGSNQAPLHF
D: .; J: TRBJ2-3; V: TRBV4-3; size: many; DNA: TGCGCCAGCAGCCAAGGCAGGGGATTCACAGATACGCAGTATTTT; CDR3: CASSQGRGFTDTQYF
D: .; J: TRBJ2-7; V: TRBV27; size: .; DNA: TGTGCCACCTCTTACGGGGCCACCTACGAGCAGTACTTC; CDR3: CATSYGATYEQYF
D: TRBD2; J: TRBJ2-1; V: TRBV12-3/TRBV12-4; size: .; DNA: TGTGCCAGCAGTTTACCTCGGACTAGCGGGAGTGTTGATGAGCAGTTCTTC; CDR3: CASSLPRTSGSVDEQFF
D: .; J: TRBJ2-2; V: TRBV7-2; size: many; DNA: TGTGCCAGCCCGAGGGACATAGATTTCACCGGGGAGCTGTTTTTT; CDR3: CASPRDIDFTGELFF
D: .; J: TRBJ1-1; V: TRBV20-1; size: once; DNA: TGCAGTGCTAGAGATAGGATTGGGCCGAACACTGAAGCTTTCTTT; CDR3: CSARDRIGPNTEAFF
D: TRBD1; J: TRBJ2-2; V: TRBV4-3; size: many; DNA: TGCGCCAGCAGCCAAGATGGCAGGGGGCACGGGGAGCTGTTTTTT; CDR3: CASSQDGRGHGELFF
D: TRBD1; J: TRBJ2-7; V: TRBV11-2; size: many; DNA: TGTGCCAGCAGCTTAGCTTCTCCGGGACAGGGCTACGAGCAGTACTTC; CDR3: CASSLASPGQGYEQYF
D: .; J: TRBJ1-2; V: TRBV12-3/TRBV12-4; size: .; DNA: TGTGCCGGCAGTTTAGCCGAGAGGTACACCTTC; CDR3: CAGSLAERYTF
D: TRBD1; J: TRBJ1-2; V: TRBV20-1; size: many; DNA: TGCAGTGTTTTGACAGGGGACTATGGCTACACCTTC; CDR3: CSVLTGDYGYTF
D: .; J: TRBJ2-7; V: TRBV29-1; size: few; DNA: TGCAGCGTTGAATCGCCCAGGAGCCACGAGCAGTACTTC; CDR3: CSVESPRSHEQYF
D: .; J: TRBJ2-5; V: TRBV7-2; size: many; DNA: TGTGCCAGCAGCGCCGGGTCCTCTGGCGAGACCCAGTACTTC; CDR3: CASSAGSSGETQYF
D: .; J: TRBJ1-6; V: TRBV27; size: few; DNA: TGTGCCAGCGGGCCGATTAATTCACCCCTCCACTTT; CDR3: CASGPINSPLHF
D: .; J: TRBJ1-5; V: TRBV15; size: .; DNA: TGTGCCACCAGCGGCCGGAACCCGCCCGAGTCGCCCCAGCATTTT; CDR3: CATSGRNPPESPQHF
D: .; J: TRBJ2-6; V: TRBV28; size: .; DNA: TGTGCCAGCAGTCCCCGCCCAGGGGCCTCTGGGGCCAACGTCCTGACTTTC; CDR3: CASSPRPGASGANVLTF
D: TRBD2; J: TRBJ2-5; V: TRBV7-7; size: .; DNA: TGTGCCAGCAGCAGACTCGGGACTAGTGGGCAAGAGACCCAGTACTTC; CDR3: CASSRLGTSGQETQYF
D: .; J: TRBJ2-3; V: TRBV23-1; size: many; DNA: TGCGCCAGCAGTCAAAGAGCAGGAACGCCCTGCACGGATACGCAGTATTTT; CDR3: CASSQRAGTPCTDTQYF
D: TRBD1; J: TRBJ2-7; V: TRBV7-2; size: many; DNA: TGTGCCAGCAGCTTTCGGACAGGTCTGGAAGACGAGCAGTACTTC; CDR3: CASSFRTGLEDEQYF
D: TRBD1; J: TRBJ1-5; V: TRBV20-1; size: many; DNA: TGCAGTGCTGAGGACAGGGAAAAGAATCAGCCCCAGCATTTT; CDR3: CSAEDREKNQPQHF
D: TRBD2; J: TRBJ2-3; V: TRBV10-2; size: .; DNA: TGCGCCAGCAGGCCAGCTAGCGGGGGGGTAAGAGGGGTAAGAGATACGCAGTATTTT; CDR3: CASRPASGGVRGVRDTQYF
D: TRBD2; J: TRBJ2-1; V: TRBV9; size: many; DNA: TGTGCCAGCAGCGCCACCGGACTAGCGGGGGGGTTTGAGCAGTTCTTC; CDR3: CASSATGLAGGFEQFF
D: .; J: TRBJ1-1; V: TRBV4-3; size: .; DNA: TGCGCCAGCAGCCAAGCGGTGGGGGGCGAAGCTTTCTTT; CDR3: CASSQAVGGEAFF
D: .; J: TRBJ2-7; V: TRBV7-8; size: few; DNA: TGTGCCAGCAGCTTAATTTGGGACACTCGGATTTACGAGCAGTACTTC; CDR3: CASSLIWDTRIYEQYF
D: TRBD1; J: TRBJ1-2; V: TRBV27; size: .; DNA: TGTGCCAGCAGTCCGGGACAGAGGAGGGGCTACACCTTC; CDR3: CASSPGQRRGYTF
D: TRBD1; J: TRBJ2-7; V: TRBV6-2/TRBV6-3; size: few; DNA: TGTGCCAGCAGTTACGCCCAGGGGGCCTACGAGCAGTACTTC; CDR3: CASSYAQGAYEQYF
D: .; J: TRBJ2-1; V: TRBV5-1; size: few; DNA: TGCGCCAGCGGAGTACGAGGAATCAGCTACAATGAGCAGTTCTTC; CDR3: CASGVRGISYNEQFF
D: TRBD1; J: TRBJ2-7; V: TRBV20-1; size: .; DNA: TGCAGTGCAACCTCCCCCAGGGGGACCCCCTACGAGCAGTACTTC; CDR3: CSATSPRGTPYEQYF
D: .; J: TRBJ2-1; V: TRBV7-2; size: .; DNA: TGTGCCAGCAGCTTAGTGTTGTTGGAGCAGTTCTTC; CDR3: CASSLVLLEQFF
D: .; J: TRBJ2-1; V: TRBV7-2; size: .; DNA: TGTGCCAGCAGCTTAGACGACTGGAACAACAATGAGCAGTTCTTC; CDR3: CASSLDDWNNNEQFF
D: .; J: TRBJ2-6; V: TRBV7-2; size: few; DNA: TGTGCCAGCAGCTTAGGTACCAGGCCAAGGTCTGGGGCCAACGTCCTGACTTTC; CDR3: CASSLGTRPRSGANVLTF
D: .; J: TRBJ2-1; V: TRBV29-1; size: .; DNA: TGCAGCGTTGAAACCTACAATGAGCAGTTCTTC; CDR3: CSVETYNEQFF
D: TRBD1; J: TRBJ2-5; V: TRBV19; size: .; DNA: TGTGCCAGTAGTCTAACAGGGGGAAAAGAGACCCAGTACTTC; CDR3: CASSLTGGKETQYF
D: TRBD1; J: TRBJ1-1; V: TRBV4-3; size: .; DNA: TGCGCCAGCAGCCAAGACCCGGACAGGCGGTGGACTGAAGCTTTCTTT; CDR3: CASSQDPDRRWTEAFF